These T cell receptor beta chains were read from a single sample in a study of T cell responses to AZD1222 COVID-19 vaccine. The method was immunoSEQ multiplex PCR; TCRdb's version includes in-frame clones alone and lacks a portion of them. The sample yields fewer than 150,000 clones, about 92% seen once. The sequencing used peripheral blood, collected on day 0 of AZD1222 vaccination. The receptors were gathered from an adult in good health. CDR3s leave out the opening cysteine and the closing phenylalanine or tryptophan.

len	v_gene	j_gene	CDR3aa
13	TRBV14	TRBJ2-1	ASSLRLAGYNEQF
13	TRBV4-3	TRBJ1-6	ASSQASTYNSPLH
13	TRBV7-8	TRBJ2-2	ASSWGPRDTGELF
12	TRBV27	TRBJ2-7	ASKIQGINAEQY
12	TRBV6-2/TRBV6-3	TRBJ2-7	ASSLTGEVDEQY
11	TRBV29-1	TRBJ1-5	SVEVGTGTVRY
15	TRBV4-3	TRBJ2-3	ASSLTTGQGLADTQY
12	TRBV6-5	TRBJ1-5	ASSYSAGNQPQH
14	TRBV10-1	TRBJ2-3	ASRPRLAGNTDTQY
12	TRBV19	TRBJ1-1	ASRMAGTNTEAF
14	TRBV6-2/TRBV6-3	TRBJ2-3	ASSYGTGISTDTQY
11	TRBV30	TRBJ1-3	AWTGISGNTIY
14	TRBV18	TRBJ2-5	ASSPQGQGIQETQY
12	TRBV9	TRBJ2-7	ASSPRTESYEQY
12	TRBV3-1/TRBV3-2	TRBJ1-2	ASSQEMGTYGYT
12	TRBV14	TRBJ2-7	ASSQGTGTYEQY
11	TRBV6-5	TRBJ2-7	ASSSEWGGEQY
15	TRBV2	TRBJ2-3	ASSNSPGLAGADTQY
15	TRBV3-1/TRBV3-2	TRBJ2-7	ASSQLNRRHKTYEQY
12	TRBV28	TRBJ2-1	ASSFQRLASQQF
9	TRBV5-8	TRBJ2-7	ASSYVREQY
14	TRBV7-8	TRBJ2-3	ASSPGTSGSTDTQY
11	TRBV12-3/TRBV12-4	TRBJ1-1	ASTPGGNTEAF
15	TRBV11-2	TRBJ1-3	ASSLVSLRDVGNTIY
16	TRBV4-3	TRBJ2-3	ASSQDLSSGSITDTQY
17	TRBV7-6	TRBJ2-2	ASSLGSGSGTTNTGELF
13	TRBV7-9	TRBJ1-2	ASSDPDRQYYGYT
11	TRBV3-1/TRBV3-2	TRBJ1-1	ASSDRGGTEAF
12	TRBV11-2	TRBJ1-1	ASNFQTQAAEAF
14	TRBV7-2	TRBJ2-1	ASSSPTGGSYNEQF
11	TRBV9	TRBJ1-1	ASSVVSNAEAF
21	TRBV9	TRBJ1-3	ASSGNMGVKPRSQKMAGNTIY
14	TRBV4-1	TRBJ2-4	ASSLPLDSAKNIQY
13	TRBV6-5	TRBJ1-2	ASTYPGQLNYGYT
15	TRBV7-2	TRBJ2-7	ASSRRGLAGGHYEQY
13	TRBV7-2	TRBJ2-1	ASSLNPSSYNEQF
12	TRBV9	TRBJ1-1	ASSVDGGSTEAF
14	TRBV5-1	TRBJ1-2	ASSFDPNRGLGGYT
15	TRBV11-2	TRBJ2-7	ASSLGWLAGVSYEQY
11	TRBV28	TRBJ1-2	ASSFGQGHGYT
12	TRBV6-7	TRBJ1-2	ASRKTGKTHGYT
11	TRBV19	TRBJ2-7	ASSIQGDREQY
12	TRBV2	TRBJ1-1	ASSEDRAGTEAF
12	TRBV28	TRBJ1-5	ASSLGGGDDPQH
12	TRBV6-6	TRBJ2-4	ASEGGLAKNIQY
13	TRBV7-8	TRBJ1-5	ASSAGTGLNQPQH
14	TRBV4-3	TRBJ2-1	ASSQDRLAGGNEQF
12	TRBV10-3	TRBJ2-2	AISESGGTGELF
11	TRBV5-1	TRBJ1-2	ASTTGGVYGYT